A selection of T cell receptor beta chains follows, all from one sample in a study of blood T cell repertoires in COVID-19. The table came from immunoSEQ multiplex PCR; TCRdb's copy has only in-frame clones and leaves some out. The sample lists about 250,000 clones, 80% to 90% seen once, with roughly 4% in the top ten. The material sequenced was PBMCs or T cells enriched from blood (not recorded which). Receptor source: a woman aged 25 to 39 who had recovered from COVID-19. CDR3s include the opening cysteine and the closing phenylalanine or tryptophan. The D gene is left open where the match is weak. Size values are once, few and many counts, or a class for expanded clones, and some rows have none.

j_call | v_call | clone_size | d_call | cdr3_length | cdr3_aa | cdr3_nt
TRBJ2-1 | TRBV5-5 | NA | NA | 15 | CASRADPFRVDEQFF | TGTGCCAGCAGGGCGGACCCATTCAGGGTTGATGAGCAGTTCTTC
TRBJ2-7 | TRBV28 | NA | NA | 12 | CASTLHPYEQYF | TGTGCCAGCACCTTACATCCCTACGAGCAGTACTTC
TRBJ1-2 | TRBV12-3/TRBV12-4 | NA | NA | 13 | CASSLGRDYGYTF | TGTGCCAGCAGTTTAGGGAGGGACTATGGCTACACCTTC
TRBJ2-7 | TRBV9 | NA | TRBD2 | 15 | CASSPRGLEAYEQYF | TGTGCCAGCAGCCCCCGCGGACTAGAGGCCTACGAGCAGTACTTC
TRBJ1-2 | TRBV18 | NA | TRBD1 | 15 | CASSPLGQGDYGYTF | TGTGCCAGCTCACCTTTGGGACAGGGTGACTATGGCTACACCTTC
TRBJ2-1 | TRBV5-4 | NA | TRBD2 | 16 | CASSSRQASGRSSEFF | TGTGCCAGCAGCTCACGGCAGGCTAGCGGGAGGTCCTCCGAGTTCTTC
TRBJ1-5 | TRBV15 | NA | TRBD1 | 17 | CATSRDVGQGYRQPQHF | TGTGCCACCAGCAGAGATGTGGGACAGGGTTACCGTCAGCCCCAGCATTTT
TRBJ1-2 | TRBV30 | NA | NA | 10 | CALRGGGYTF | TGTGCCTTGAGGGGAGGAGGCTACACCTTC
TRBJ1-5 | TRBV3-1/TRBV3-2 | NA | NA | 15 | CASSLTGSSNQPQHF | TGTGCCAGCAGCCTCACGGGTTCTAGCAATCAGCCCCAGCATTTT
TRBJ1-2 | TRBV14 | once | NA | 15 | CASSQATSGLRGYTF | TGTGCCAGCAGCCAAGCTACCTCAGGGTTGAGGGGCTACACCTTC
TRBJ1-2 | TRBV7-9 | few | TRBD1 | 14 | CASSLGTGVRGYTF | TGTGCCAGCAGTCTCGGGACAGGGGTACGCGGCTACACCTTC
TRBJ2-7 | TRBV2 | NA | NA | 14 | CASSERVTVYEQYF | TGTGCCAGCAGTGAAAGGGTGACAGTCTACGAGCAGTACTTC
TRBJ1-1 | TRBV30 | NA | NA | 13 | CAWSVRVNTEAFF | TGTGCCTGGAGTGTACGAGTGAACACTGAAGCTTTCTTT
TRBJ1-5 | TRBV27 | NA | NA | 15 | CASSLKTGFGQPQHF | TGTGCCAGCAGTTTAAAAACAGGATTCGGCCAGCCCCAGCATTTT
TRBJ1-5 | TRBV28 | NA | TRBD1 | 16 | CATKGEGTGGTQPQHF | TGTGCCACCAAAGGGGAGGGGACAGGGGGCACTCAGCCCCAGCATTTT
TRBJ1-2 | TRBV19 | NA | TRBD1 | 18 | CASATIRDRGYLDYGYTF | TGTGCCAGTGCTACAATCCGGGACAGGGGATACCTTGACTATGGCTACACCTTC
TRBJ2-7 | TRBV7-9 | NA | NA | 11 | CASSPDYEQYF | TGTGCCAGCAGCCCAGACTACGAGCAGTACTTC
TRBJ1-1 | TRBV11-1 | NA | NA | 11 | CASSLGPEAFF | TGTGCCAGCAGCTTAGGGCCTGAAGCTTTCTTT
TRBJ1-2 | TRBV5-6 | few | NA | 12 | CASSLGAREDTF | TGTGCCAGCAGCTTGGGTGCCAGGGAAGACACCTTC
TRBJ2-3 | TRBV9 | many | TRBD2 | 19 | CASSDGLAGGSLTPDTQYF | TGTGCCAGCAGCGACGGACTAGCGGGAGGGTCCCTAACGCCAGATACGCAGTATTTT
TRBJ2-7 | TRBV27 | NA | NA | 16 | CASSYLRGSRTFEQYF | TGTGCCAGCAGCTACCTCCGGGGGTCTCGGACGTTCGAGCAGTACTTC
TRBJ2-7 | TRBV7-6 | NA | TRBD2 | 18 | CASSLFERTSGGTYEQYF | TGTGCCAGCAGCTTATTCGAGAGGACTAGCGGGGGGACCTACGAGCAGTACTTC
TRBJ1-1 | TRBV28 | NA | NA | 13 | CASLVTGNTEAFF | TGTGCCAGCCTTGTCACAGGGAACACTGAAGCTTTCTTT
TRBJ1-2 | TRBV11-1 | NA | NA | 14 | CASSLLTDNYGYTF | TGTGCCAGCAGCCTATTGACAGACAACTATGGCTACACCTTC
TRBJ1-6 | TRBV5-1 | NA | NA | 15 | CASSRSGTEDSPLHF | TGCGCCAGCAGCCGTAGTGGTACGGAGGATTCACCCCTCCACTTT
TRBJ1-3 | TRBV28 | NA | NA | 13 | CASSTGQGNTIYF | TGTGCCAGCAGTACCGGACAGGGAAACACCATATATTTT
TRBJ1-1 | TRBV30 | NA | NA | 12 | CAWRWHQPGAFF | TGTGCCTGGAGGTGGCACCAGCCGGGGGCTTTCTTT
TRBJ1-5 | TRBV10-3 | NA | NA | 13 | CAITRGEGQPQHF | TGTGCCATCACAAGAGGGGAGGGTCAGCCCCAGCATTTT
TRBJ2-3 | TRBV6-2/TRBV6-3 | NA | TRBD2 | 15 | CASSPGGAGRDTQYF | TGTGCCAGCAGCCCCGGGGGGGCCGGACGGGATACGCAGTATTTT
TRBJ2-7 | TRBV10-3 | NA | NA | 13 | CAISEDRIYEQYF | TGTGCCATCAGTGAGGACAGGATCTACGAGCAGTACTTC
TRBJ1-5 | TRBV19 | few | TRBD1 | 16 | CASIPTGTGTHQPQHF | TGTGCCAGTATCCCCACCGGGACAGGGACCCATCAGCCCCAGCATTTT
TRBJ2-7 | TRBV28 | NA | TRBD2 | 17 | CASSLVSGAGGIYEQYF | TGTGCCAGCAGTTTAGTGAGTGGAGCGGGAGGGATATACGAGCAGTACTTC
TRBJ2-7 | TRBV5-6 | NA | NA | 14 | CASSLGQAVYEQYF | TGTGCCAGCAGCTTGGGACAGGCTGTGTACGAGCAGTACTTC
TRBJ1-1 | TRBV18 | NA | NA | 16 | CASSPLRTGLNTEAFF | TGTGCCAGCTCACCACTTCGGACTGGGTTGAACACTGAAGCTTTCTTT
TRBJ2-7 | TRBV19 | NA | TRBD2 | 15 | CASSTPLAGSREQYF | TGTGCCAGTAGTACCCCCTTAGCGGGGAGTAGGGAGCAGTACTTC
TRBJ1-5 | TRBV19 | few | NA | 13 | CASSIGEHQPQHF | TGTGCCAGTAGTATTGGAGAACATCAGCCCCAGCATTTT
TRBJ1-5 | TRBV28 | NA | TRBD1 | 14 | CASRGQGIYQPQHF | TGTGCCAGCCGCGGACAGGGGATTTATCAGCCCCAGCATTTT
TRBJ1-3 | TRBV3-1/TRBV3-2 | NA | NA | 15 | CASSQLTGSGNTIYF | TGTGCCAGCAGCCAGCTGACAGGTTCTGGAAACACCATATATTTT
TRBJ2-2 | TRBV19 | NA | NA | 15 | CASTGQGRMSGELFF | TGTGCCAGTACGGGGCAGGGGCGGATGAGCGGGGAGCTGTTTTTT
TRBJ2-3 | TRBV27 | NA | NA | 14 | CASSSHRDTDTQYF | TGTGCCAGCAGCTCCCACCGGGACACGGATACGCAGTATTTT
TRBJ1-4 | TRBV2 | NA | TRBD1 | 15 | CASRPGTGLYEKLFF | TGTGCCAGCAGGCCCGGGACAGGGTTGTATGAAAAACTGTTTTTT
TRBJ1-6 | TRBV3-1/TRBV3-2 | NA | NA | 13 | CASSQVFWEALHF | TGTGCCAGCAGCCAAGTCTTTTGGGAGGCCCTCCACTTT
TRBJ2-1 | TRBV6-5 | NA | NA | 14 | CAAREQGGAGEQFF | TGTGCCGCGAGAGAACAGGGCGGCGCGGGTGAGCAGTTCTTC
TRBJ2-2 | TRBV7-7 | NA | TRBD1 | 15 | CASSDRDRDTGELFF | TGTGCCAGCAGCGACCGGGACAGGGACACCGGGGAGCTGTTTTTT
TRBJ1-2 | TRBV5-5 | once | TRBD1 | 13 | CASSWDSLYGYTF | TGTGCCAGCAGCTGGGACAGCCTCTATGGCTACACCTTC
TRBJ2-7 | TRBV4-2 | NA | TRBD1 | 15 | CASTHGTGDTYEQYF | TGTGCCAGCACTCACGGGACAGGTGATACCTACGAGCAGTACTTC
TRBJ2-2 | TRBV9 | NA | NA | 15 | CASSVAAQNTGELFF | TGTGCCAGCAGCGTAGCTGCGCAGAACACCGGGGAGCTGTTTTTT
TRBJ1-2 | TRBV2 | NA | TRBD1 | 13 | CASSSQGAAGYTF | TGTGCCAGCAGTTCACAGGGGGCGGCTGGCTACACCTTC
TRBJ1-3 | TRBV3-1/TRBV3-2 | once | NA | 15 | CASSQGQGSGNTIYF | TGTGCCAGCAGCCAAGGGCAGGGGTCTGGAAACACCATATATTTT
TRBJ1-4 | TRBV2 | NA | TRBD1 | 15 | CASSFGQAFNEKLFF | TGTGCCAGCAGTTTCGGACAGGCCTTTAATGAAAAACTGTTTTTT
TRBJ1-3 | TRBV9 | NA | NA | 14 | CASSVRTDGNTIYF | TGTGCCAGCAGCGTCCGGACAGACGGAAACACCATATATTTT
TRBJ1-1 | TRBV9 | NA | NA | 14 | CASSVRGSNTEAFF | TGTGCCAGCAGCGTTCGGGGGAGCAACACTGAAGCTTTCTTT
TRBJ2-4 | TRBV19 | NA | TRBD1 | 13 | CASTPGQKNIQYF | TGTGCCAGTACCCCGGGACAGAAAAACATTCAGTACTTC
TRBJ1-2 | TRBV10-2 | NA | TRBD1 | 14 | CASLEATGLNGYTF | TGCGCCAGCCTGGAGGCGACAGGGTTGAATGGCTACACCTTC
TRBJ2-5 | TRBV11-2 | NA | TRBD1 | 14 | CASSFGQVQETQYF | TGTGCCAGCAGCTTTGGACAGGTTCAAGAGACCCAGTACTTC